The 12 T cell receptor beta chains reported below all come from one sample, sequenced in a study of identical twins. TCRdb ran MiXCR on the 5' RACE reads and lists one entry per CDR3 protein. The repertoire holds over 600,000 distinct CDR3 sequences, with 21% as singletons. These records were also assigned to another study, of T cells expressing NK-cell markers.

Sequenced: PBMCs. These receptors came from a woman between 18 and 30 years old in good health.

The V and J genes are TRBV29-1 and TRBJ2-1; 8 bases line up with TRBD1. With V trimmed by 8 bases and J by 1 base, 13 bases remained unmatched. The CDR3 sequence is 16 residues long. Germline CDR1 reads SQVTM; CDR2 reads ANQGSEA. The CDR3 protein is CSLRTGQAVSYNEQFF. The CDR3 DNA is TGCAGCTTAAGGACAGGGCAAGCCGTTTCCTACAATGAGCAGTTCTTC.

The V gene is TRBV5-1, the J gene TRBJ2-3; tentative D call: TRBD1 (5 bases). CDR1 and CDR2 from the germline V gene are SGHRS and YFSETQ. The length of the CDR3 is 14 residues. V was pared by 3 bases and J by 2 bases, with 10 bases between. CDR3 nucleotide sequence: TGCGCCAGCAGCTCAACGACAGTCACAGATACGCAGTATTTT. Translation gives CASSSTTVTDTQYF.

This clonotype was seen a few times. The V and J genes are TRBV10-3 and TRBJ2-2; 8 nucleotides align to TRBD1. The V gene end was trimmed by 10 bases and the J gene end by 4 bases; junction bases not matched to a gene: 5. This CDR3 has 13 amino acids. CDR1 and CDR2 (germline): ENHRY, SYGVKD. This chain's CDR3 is CATHQGATGELFF. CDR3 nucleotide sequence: TGTGCCACCCACCAGGGGGCCACCGGGGAGCTGTTTTTT.

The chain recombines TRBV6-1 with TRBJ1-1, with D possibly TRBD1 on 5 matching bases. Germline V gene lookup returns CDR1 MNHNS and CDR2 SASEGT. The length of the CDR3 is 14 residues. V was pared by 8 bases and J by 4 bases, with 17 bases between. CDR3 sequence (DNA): TGTGCCAGCTCGCCGACAAGCGGGGGCACTGAAGCTTTCTTT. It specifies CASSPTSGGTEAFF.

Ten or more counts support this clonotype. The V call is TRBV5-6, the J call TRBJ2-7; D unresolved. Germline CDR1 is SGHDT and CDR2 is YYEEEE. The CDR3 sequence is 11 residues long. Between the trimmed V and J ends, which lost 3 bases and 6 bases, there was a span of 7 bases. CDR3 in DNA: TGTGCCAGCAGCTCTTTTGGCGAGCAGTACTTC. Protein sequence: CASSSFGEQYF.

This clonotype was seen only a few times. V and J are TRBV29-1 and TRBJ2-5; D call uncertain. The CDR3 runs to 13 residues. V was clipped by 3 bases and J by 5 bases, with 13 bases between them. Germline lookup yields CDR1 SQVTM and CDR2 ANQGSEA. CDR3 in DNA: TGCAGCGTTGATCCAGAAGTTTGGGAGACCCAGTACTTC. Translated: CSVDPEVWETQYF.

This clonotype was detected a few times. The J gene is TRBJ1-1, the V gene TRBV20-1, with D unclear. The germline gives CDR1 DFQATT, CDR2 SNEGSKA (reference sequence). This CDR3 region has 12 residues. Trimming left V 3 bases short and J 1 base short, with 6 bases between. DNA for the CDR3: TGCAGTGCTAGTTTCAGGAACACTGAAGCTTTCTTT. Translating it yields CSASFRNTEAFF.

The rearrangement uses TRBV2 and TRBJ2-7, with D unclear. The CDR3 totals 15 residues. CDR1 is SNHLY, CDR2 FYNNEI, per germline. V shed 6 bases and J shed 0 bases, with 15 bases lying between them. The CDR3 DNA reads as TGTGCCAGCAGCTCCCTTGCCGCCGTCTCCTACGAGCAGTACTTC. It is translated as CASSSLAAVSYEQYF.

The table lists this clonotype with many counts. CDR3 in amino acids: CASSLGTSGRSGNEQFF. CDR3 coding DNA: TGTGCCAGCAGCCTAGGGACTAGCGGGAGGTCGGGGAATGAGCAGTTCTTC. The rearrangement uses TRBV9 and TRBJ2-1; 15 bases align to TRBD2. V lost 4 bases to trimming and J lost 7 bases; unmatched junction nucleotides: 9. The CDR3 runs 17 residues. In germline, CDR1 is SGDLS, CDR2 YYNGEE.

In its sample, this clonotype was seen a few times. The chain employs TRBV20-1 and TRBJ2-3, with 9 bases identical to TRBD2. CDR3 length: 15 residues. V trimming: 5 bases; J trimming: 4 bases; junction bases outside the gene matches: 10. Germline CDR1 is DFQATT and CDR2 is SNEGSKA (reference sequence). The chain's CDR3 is CSAGLAGKSPDTQYF. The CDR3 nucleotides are TGCAGTGCTGGGCTAGCGGGAAAAAGCCCAGATACGCAGTATTTT.

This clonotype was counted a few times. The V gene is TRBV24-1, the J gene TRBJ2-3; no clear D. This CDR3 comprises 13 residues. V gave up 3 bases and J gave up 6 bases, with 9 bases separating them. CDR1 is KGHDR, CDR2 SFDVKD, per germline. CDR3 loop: CATSDPRVDTQYF. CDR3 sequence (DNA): TGTGCCACCAGTGATCCCCGGGTGGATACGCAGTATTTT.

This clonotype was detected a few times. The CDR3 protein is CASSPGASGGRTVSNEQFF. The CDR3 bases are TGTGCCAGCAGCCCTGGGGCTAGCGGGGGGAGGACCGTAAGCAATGAGCAGTTCTTC. J is TRBJ2-1 and V is TRBV11-2; TRBD2 matches at 11 bases. The V segment lost 5 bases and the J segment 6 bases; nucleotides outside the gene matches: 18. The CDR3 is 19 amino acids. CDR1 is SGHAT and CDR2 is FQNNGV in the germline V gene.